This T cell receptor (beta chain) is from a study of shared clonotypes between healthy human individuals. The study's findings and limits: Shared across a handful of donors were around 5% of the naive CD4 clonotypes. Naive subsets generally exceeded memory subsets in estimated richness.

The naive CD8 population came from CD45RO-negative cells selected for CCR7, without terminally differentiated effector memory CD45RA+ cells. On this clone itself: The antigen remains undetermined. Other DNA sequences in the same sample also yield this CDR3.

Repertoires were generated with immunoSEQ multiplex PCR, while TCRdb's copy carries only in-frame clones and drops some. The sample lists nearly 2 million clones, roughly 95% occurring once. The clonotype comes from a man aged 18 to 29 in good health. Sequencing input: naive CD8+ T cells sorted from blood.

CDR3: CASSQEAGGNTGELFF. As DNA, the CDR3 is TGTGCCAGCAGCCAAGAGGCGGGGGGGAACACCGGGGAGCTGTTTTTT. This rearrangement joins TRBV4-2 to TRBJ2-2; 8 bases line up with TRBD2. V lost 0 bases and J lost 1; bases outside the gene matches: 1. The CDR3 extends over 16 amino acids. Germline V lookup: CDR1 LGHNA, CDR2 YNFKEQ.